The T cell receptor beta chain described here comes from a study of blood T cell repertoires in COVID-19. The overall study: The samples span acute and convalescent COVID-19 from the United States, Italy and Spain.

Original analysis: For nucleated cells, counts were estimated from reference gene primer amplification. TCRdb's copy holds only in-frame clones and misses some; the assay was immunoSEQ multiplex PCR. V and J calls and clone size are given by that table; D and trimming were obtained from the DNA. Among some 220,000 clones listed, about three quarters were seen once. This CDR3 spans 16 amino acids. CDR1 LGHDT and CDR2 YNNKEL come from the germline V gene (reference sequence). J gave up 6 bases and V 4 bases, and 12 bases lay outside the gene matches. This clone has ten or more counts. The origin of this receptor is a woman between 70 and 85 years old with acute or convalescent COVID-19. This rearrangement joins TRBV3-1 (or the pseudogene TRBV3-2) to TRBJ2-7; 10 bases map to TRBD2. The sample comprised peripheral blood. The CDR3 loop is CASSPGSTSGHREQYF. CDR3 DNA: TGTGCCAGCAGCCCAGGGTCGACTAGCGGGCACCGCGAGCAGTACTTC.